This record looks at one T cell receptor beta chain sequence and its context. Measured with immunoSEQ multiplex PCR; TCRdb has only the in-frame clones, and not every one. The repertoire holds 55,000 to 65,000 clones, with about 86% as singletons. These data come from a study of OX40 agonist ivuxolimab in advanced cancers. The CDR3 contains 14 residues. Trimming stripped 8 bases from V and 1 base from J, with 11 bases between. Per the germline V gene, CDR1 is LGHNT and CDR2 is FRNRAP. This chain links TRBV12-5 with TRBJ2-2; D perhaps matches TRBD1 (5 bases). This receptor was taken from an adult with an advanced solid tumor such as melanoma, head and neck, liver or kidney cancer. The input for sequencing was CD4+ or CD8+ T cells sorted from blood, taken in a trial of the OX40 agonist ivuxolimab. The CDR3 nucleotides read TGTGCTAGTTCAAAGGGGATGAACACCGGGGAGCTGTTTTTT. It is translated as CASSKGMNTGELFF.